Listed here are 2 T cell receptor beta chains from one sample, sequenced in a study of shared clonotypes between healthy human individuals. Using immunoSEQ multiplex PCR, the repertoire was profiled, and TCRdb retains in-frame clones only, with some absent. The table lists approximately 460,000 clones, over 60% of them singletons, with approximately 12% in the top ten. Source material: PBMCs. The receptors come from a woman aged 40 to 50 in good health. Some clones in this sample may be carry-over from other donors' samples.

The V call is TRBV7-9, the J call TRBJ2-1, with unresolved D. From germline, CDR1 is SEHNR and CDR2 FQNEAQ (reference sequence). The germline V and J ends were trimmed by 1 base and 10 bases, with 11 bases remaining between them. The CDR3 contains 13 residues. Here the CDR3 reads CASSLDVSREQFF. CDR3 sequence (DNA): TGTGCCAGCAGCTTAGACGTATCTCGGGAGCAGTTCTTC. Full variable domain (outside the CDR3, taken from reference TRBV7-9 and TRBJ2-1): DTGVSQNPRHKITKRGQNVTFRCDPISEHNRLYWYRQTLGQGPEFLTYFQNEAQLEKSRLLSDRFSAERPKGSFSTLEIQRTEQGDSAMYLCASSLDVSREQFFGPGTRLTVL.

The J gene is TRBJ2-7, the V gene TRBV5-1; 7 bases map to TRBD2. V shed 2 bases, J shed 3 bases, and the junction held 11 bases outside the gene matches. Germline V gives CDR1 SGHRS, CDR2 YFSETQ. This CDR3 is 16 amino acids long. Written as DNA, the CDR3 is TGCGCCAGCAGCTTTGGGCTAGCGGCTCCCCTCTACGAGCAGTACTTC. Its translation is CASSFGLAAPLYEQYF.